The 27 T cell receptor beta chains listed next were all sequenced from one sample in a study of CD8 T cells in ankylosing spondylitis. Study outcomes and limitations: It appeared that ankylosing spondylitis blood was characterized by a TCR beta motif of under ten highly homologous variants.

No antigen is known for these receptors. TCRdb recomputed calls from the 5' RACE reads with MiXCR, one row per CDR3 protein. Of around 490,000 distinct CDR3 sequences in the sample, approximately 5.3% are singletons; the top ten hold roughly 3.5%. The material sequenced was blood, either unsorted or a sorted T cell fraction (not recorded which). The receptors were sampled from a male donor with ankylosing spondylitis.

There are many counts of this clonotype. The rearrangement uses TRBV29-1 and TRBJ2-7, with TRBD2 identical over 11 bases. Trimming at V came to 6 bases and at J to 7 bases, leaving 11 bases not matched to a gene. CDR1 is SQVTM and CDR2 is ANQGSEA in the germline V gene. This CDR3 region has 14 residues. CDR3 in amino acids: CSVPGTSGPGEQYF. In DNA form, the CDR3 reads TGCAGCGTCCCCGGGACTAGCGGCCCCGGGGAGCAGTACTTC.

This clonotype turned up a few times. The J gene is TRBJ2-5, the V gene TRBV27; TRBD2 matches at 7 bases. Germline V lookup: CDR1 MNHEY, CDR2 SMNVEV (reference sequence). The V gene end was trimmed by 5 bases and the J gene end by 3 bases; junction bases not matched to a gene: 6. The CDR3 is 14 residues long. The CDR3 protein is CASSTTREEETQYF. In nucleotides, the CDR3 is TGTGCCAGCAGTACAACCCGGGAGGAAGAGACCCAGTACTTC.

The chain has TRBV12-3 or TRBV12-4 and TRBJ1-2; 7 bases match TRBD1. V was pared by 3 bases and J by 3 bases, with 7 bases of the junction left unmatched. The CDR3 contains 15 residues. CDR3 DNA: TGTGCCAGCAGTTTGACAGGGACGTCGGACTATGGCTACACCTTC. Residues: CASSLTGTSDYGYTF.

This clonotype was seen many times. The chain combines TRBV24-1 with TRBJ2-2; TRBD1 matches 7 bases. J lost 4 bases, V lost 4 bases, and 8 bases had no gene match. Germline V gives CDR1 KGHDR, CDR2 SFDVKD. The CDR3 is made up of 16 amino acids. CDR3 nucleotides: TGTGCCACCAGTGAGCCAGGGGGTGCGAGCACCGGGGAGCTGTTTTTT. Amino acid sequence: CATSEPGGASTGELFF.

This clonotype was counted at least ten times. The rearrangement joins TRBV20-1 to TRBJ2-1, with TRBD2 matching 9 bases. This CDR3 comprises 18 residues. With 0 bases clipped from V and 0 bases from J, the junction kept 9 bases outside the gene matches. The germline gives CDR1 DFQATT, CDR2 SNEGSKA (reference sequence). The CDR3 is CSARDLKTSGSSYNEQFF. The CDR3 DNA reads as TGCAGTGCTAGAGATCTGAAAACTAGCGGGTCCTCCTACAATGAGCAGTTCTTC.

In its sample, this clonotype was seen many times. The DNA of the CDR3 is TGTGCCAGCAGTTTAGCGGGGGGCCACACTGAAGCTTTCTTT. Its translation is CASSLAGGHTEAFF. This chain connects TRBV12-3 or TRBV12-4 to TRBJ1-1; TRBD1 is a possible D gene (6 bases). Deletions cut 0 bases from V and 3 bases from J, with 8 bases between. CDR3 length: 14 residues.

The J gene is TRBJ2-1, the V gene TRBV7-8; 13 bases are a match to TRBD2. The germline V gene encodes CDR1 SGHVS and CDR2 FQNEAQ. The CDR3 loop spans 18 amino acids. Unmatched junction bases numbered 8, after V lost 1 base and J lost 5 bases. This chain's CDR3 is CASSLVWTSGRRDNEQFF. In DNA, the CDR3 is TGTGCCAGCAGCTTAGTTTGGACTAGCGGGAGACGGGACAATGAGCAGTTCTTC.

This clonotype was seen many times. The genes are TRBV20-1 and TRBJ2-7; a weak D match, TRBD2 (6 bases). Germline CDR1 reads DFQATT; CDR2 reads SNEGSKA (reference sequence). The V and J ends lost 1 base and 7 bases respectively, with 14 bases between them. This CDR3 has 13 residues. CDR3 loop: CSARVAAVGEQYF. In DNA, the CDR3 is TGCAGTGCTAGAGTAGCGGCAGTCGGAGAGCAGTACTTC.

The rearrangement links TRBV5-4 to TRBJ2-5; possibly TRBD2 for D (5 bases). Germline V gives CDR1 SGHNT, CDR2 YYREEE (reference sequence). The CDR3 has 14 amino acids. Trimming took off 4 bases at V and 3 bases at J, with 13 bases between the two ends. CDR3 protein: CASSPGIEKETQYF. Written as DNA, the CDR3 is TGTGCCAGCAGCCCCGGGATAGAGAAAGAGACCCAGTACTTC.

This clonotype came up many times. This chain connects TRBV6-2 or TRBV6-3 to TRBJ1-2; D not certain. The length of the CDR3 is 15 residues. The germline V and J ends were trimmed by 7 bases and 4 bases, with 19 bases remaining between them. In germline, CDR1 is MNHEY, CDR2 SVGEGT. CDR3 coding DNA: TGTGCCAGCACACGGCGGCGAAACAGTTTCTATGGCTACACCTTC. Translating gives CASTRRRNSFYGYTF.

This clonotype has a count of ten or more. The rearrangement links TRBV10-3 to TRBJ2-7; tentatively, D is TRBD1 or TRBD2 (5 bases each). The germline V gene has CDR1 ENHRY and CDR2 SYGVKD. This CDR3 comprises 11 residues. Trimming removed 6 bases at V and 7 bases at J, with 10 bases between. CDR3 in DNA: TGTGCCATCAGGGGACGACAAGAGCAGTACTTC. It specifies CAIRGRQEQYF.

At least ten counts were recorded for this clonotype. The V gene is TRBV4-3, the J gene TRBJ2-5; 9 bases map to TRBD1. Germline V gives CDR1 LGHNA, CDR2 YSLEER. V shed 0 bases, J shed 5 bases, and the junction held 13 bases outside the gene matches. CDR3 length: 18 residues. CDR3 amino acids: CASSQDPPDRGYFETQYF. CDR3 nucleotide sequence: TGCGCCAGCAGCCAAGATCCCCCGGACAGGGGCTATTTCGAGACCCAGTACTTC.

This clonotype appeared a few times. CDR3 sequence (DNA): TGTGCCAGCAGCTTAGAGGGAGGCAGGCTCAGCTCTGGGGCCAACGTCCTGACTTTC. Translated: CASSLEGGRLSSGANVLTF. The chain is built from TRBV11-2 and TRBJ2-6, with D possibly TRBD2 on 6 matching bases. CDR1 and CDR2 from the germline V gene are SGHAT and FQNNGV. Trimming took 0 bases from V and 0 from J, leaving 15 bases between them. The CDR3 contains 19 residues.

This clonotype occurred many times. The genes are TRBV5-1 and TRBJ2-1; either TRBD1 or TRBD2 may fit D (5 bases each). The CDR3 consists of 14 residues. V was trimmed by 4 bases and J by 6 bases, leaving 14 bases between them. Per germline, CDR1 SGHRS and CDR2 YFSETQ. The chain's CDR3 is CASSPGPVRNEQFF. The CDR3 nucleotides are TGCGCCAGCAGCCCGGGACCCGTCCGCAATGAGCAGTTCTTC. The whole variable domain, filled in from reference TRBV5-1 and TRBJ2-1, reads KAGVTQTPRYLIKTRGQQVTLSCSPISGHRSVSWYQQTPGQGLQFLFEYFSETQRNKGNFPGRFSGRQFSNSRSEMNVSTLELGDSALYLCASSPGPVRNEQFFGPGTRLTVL.

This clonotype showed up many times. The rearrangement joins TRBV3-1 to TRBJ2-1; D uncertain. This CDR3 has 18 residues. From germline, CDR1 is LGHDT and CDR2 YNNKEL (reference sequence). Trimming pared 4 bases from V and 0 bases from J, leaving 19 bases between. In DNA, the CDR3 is TGTGCCAGCAGCCCCCGGACGAATCGAATGAGCTCCTACAATGAGCAGTTCTTC. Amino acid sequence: CASSPRTNRMSSYNEQFF.

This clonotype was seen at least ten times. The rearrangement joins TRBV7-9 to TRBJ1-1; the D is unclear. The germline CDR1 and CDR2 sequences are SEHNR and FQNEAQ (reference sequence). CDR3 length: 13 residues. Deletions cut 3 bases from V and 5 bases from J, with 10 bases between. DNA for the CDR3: TGTGCCAGCAGCTTTACGTCCGGGACTGAAGCTTTCTTT. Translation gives CASSFTSGTEAFF.

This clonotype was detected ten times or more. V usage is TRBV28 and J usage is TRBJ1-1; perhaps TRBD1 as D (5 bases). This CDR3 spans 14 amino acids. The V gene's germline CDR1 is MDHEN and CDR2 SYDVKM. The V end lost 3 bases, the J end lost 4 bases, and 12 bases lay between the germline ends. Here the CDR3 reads CASSFPPGVTEAFF. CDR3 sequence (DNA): TGTGCCAGCAGTTTCCCGCCGGGGGTCACTGAAGCTTTCTTT.

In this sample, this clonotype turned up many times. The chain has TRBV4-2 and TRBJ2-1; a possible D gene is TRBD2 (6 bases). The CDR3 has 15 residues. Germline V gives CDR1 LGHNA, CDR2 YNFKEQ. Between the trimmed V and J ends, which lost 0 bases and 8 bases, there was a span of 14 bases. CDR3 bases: TGTGCCAGCAGCCAAGATAGCGGTAGGGAGTATGAGCAGTTCTTC. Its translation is CASSQDSGREYEQFF.

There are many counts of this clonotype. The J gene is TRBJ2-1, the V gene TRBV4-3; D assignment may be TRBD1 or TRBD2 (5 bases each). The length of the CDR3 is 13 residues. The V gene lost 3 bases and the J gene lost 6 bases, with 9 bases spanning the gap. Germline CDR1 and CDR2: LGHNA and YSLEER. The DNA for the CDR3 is TGCGCCAGCAGCCACCGGGACGGCAATGAGCAGTTCTTC. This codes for CASSHRDGNEQFF.

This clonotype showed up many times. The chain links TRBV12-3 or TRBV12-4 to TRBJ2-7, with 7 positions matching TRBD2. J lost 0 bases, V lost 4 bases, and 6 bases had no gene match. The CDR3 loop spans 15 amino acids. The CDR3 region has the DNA TGTGCCAGCAGTTCCCAAATAGCGGGCTCCTACGAGCAGTACTTC. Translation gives CASSSQIAGSYEQYF.

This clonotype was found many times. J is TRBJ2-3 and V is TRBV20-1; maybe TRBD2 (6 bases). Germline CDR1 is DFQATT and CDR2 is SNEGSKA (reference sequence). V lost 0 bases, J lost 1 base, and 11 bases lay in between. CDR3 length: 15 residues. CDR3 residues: CSARDPIAGTDTQYF. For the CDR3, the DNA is TGCAGTGCTAGAGATCCAATAGCGGGCACAGATACGCAGTATTTT.

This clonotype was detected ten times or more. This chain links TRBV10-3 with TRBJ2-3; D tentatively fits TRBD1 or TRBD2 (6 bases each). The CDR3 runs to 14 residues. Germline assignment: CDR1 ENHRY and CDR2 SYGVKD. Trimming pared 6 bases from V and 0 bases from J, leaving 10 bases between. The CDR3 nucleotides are TGTGCCATCAGGAAGGGGGGTAGCACAGATACGCAGTATTTT. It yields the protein CAIRKGGSTDTQYF.

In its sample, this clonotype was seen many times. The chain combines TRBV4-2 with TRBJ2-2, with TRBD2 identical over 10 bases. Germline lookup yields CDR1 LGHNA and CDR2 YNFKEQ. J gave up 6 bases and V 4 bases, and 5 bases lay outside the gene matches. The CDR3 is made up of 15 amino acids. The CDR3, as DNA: TGTGCCAGCAGCCCACCGAGCGGGGGGGCCGGGGAGCTGTTTTTT. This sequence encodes CASSPPSGGAGELFF.

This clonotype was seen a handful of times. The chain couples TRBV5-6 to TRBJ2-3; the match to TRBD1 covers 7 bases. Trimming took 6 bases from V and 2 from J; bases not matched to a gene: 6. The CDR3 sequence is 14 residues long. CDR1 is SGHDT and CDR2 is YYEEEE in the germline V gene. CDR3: CASTGQALTDTQYF. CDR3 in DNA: TGTGCCAGCACCGGACAGGCACTCACAGATACGCAGTATTTT.

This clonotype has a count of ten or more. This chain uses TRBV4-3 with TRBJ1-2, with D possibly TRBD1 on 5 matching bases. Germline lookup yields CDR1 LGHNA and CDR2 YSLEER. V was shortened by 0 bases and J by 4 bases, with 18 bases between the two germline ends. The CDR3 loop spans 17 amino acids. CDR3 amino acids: CASSQEWTTHLPYGYTF. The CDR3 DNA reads TGCGCCAGCAGCCAAGAGTGGACAACTCACCTACCCTATGGCTACACCTTC.

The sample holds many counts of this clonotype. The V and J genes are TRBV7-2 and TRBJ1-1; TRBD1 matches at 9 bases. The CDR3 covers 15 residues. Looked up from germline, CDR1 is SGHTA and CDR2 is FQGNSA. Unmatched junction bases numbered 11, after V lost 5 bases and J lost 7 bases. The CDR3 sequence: CASSLTGGFSHEAFF. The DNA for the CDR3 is TGTGCCAGCAGCCTGACAGGGGGGTTCTCCCATGAAGCTTTCTTT.

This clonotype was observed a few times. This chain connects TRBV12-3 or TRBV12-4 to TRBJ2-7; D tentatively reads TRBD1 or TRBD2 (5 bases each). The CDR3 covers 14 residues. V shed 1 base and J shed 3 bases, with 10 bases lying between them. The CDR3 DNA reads TGTGCCAGCAGTTTAGTGGGACCTGACTACGAGCAGTACTTC. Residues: CASSLVGPDYEQYF.